This entry lists 5 T cell receptor beta chains sequenced from one sample in a study of shared clonotypes between healthy human individuals. The data were produced by immunoSEQ multiplex PCR, yet TCRdb's version contains in-frame clones alone and is incomplete. This table has over 2 million clones, just under 95% appearing once. Sequenced input: naive CD4+ T cells from PBMCs. Stated subset: CD45RA+ positively selected. The receptors come from a man younger than 35 in good health. Some clones in this sample may be carry-over from other donors' samples.

The J gene is TRBJ2-3, the V gene TRBV5-1; no definite D call. The germline V gene encodes CDR1 SGHRS and CDR2 YFSETQ. The CDR3 sequence is 15 residues long. Trimming took 2 bases from V and 3 from J, leaving 13 bases between them. The CDR3 sequence: CASSFLDGGTDTQYF. CDR3 in DNA: TGCGCCAGCAGCTTCTTGGATGGCGGAACAGATACGCAGTATTTT.

Comment on this clone: Other DNA sequences of this sample code for an identical CDR3. This chain connects TRBV29-1 to TRBJ1-2, with D possibly being TRBD1 (5 bases). In germline, CDR1 is SQVTM, CDR2 ANQGSEA. The CDR3 contains 12 residues. V dropped 4 bases and J dropped 3 bases, with 9 bases sitting between them. CDR3 sequence (DNA): TGCAGCGTTGTGAGGGGAGACTATGGCTACACCTTC. Protein sequence: CSVVRGDYGYTF.

This clone was detected only a few times. The chain employs TRBV5-1 and TRBJ1-2; D is possibly TRBD1 (6 bases). Per the germline V gene, CDR1 is SGHRS and CDR2 is YFSETQ. The V gene lost 1 base and the J gene lost 7 bases, with 11 bases spanning the gap. The CDR3 runs to 13 residues. Here the CDR3 DNA reads TGCGCCAGCAGCTTGATCAGGGGCGGTGGCTACACCTTC. It specifies CASSLIRGGGYTF.

Of note for this clone: The sample holds other DNA sequences that translate to the same CDR3. The genes are TRBV7-3 and TRBJ2-3; D possibly corresponds to TRBD1 (7 bases). Trimming took 2 bases from V and 4 from J, leaving 10 bases between them. The CDR3 contains 14 residues. Germline V gene sequence: CDR1 SGHTA, CDR2 FQGTGA. The CDR3 nucleotides are TGTGCCAGCAGCTTAGGCAGGGGGGCAGATACGCAGTATTTT. This encodes CASSLGRGADTQYF.

The chain employs TRBV7-3 and TRBJ2-1, with D perhaps TRBD1 or TRBD2 (5 bases each). From germline, CDR1 is SGHTA and CDR2 FQGTGA. Trimming took 6 bases from V and 7 from J, leaving 10 bases between them. The CDR3 length is 12 residues. CDR3 sequence: CASRGDRNEQFF. The CDR3, as DNA: TGTGCCAGCAGGGGGGATCGAAATGAGCAGTTCTTC.